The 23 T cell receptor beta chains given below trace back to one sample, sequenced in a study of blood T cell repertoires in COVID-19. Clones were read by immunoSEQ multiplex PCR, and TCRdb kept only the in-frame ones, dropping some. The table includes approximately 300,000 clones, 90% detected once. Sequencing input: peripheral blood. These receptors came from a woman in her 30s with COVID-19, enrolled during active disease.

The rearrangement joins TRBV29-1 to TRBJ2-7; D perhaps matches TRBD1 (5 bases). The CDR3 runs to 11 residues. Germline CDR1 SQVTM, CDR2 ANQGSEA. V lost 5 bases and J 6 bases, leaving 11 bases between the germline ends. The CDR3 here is CSVLWGLEQYF. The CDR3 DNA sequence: TGCAGCGTTCTCTGGGGCCTCGAGCAGTACTTC.

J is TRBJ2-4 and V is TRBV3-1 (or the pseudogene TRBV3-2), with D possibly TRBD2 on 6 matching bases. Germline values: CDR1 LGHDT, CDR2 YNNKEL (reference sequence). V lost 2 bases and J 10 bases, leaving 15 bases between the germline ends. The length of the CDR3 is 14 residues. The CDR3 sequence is CASSQSSRGWIQYF. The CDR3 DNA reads TGTGCCAGCAGCCAAAGCTCACGGGGGTGGATTCAGTACTTC.

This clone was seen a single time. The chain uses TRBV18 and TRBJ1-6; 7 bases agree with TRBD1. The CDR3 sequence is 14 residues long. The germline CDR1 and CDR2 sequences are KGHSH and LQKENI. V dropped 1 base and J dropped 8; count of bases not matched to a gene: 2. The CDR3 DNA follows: TGTGCCAGCTCACCACGACAGGGAGATTCACCCCTCCACTTT. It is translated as CASSPRQGDSPLHF.

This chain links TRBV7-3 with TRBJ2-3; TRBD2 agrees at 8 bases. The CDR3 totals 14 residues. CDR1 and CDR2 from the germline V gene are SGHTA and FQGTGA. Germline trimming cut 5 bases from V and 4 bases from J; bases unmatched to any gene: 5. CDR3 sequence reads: CASSQAGVSDTQYF. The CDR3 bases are TGTGCCAGCAGCCAAGCGGGAGTTTCAGATACGCAGTATTTT.

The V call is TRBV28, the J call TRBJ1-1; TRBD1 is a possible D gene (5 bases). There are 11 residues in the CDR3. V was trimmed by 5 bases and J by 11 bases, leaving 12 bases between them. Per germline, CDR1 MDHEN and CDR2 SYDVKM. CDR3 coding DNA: TGTGCCAGCAGTGGGGGGGGGTTTGCTTTCTTT. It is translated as CASSGGGFAFF. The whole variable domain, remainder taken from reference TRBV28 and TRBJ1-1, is DVKVTQSSRYLVKRTGEKVFLECVQDMDHENMFWYRQDPGLGLRLIYFSYDVKMKEKGDIPEGYSVSREKKERFSLILESASTNQTSMYLCASSGGGFAFFGQGTRLTVV.

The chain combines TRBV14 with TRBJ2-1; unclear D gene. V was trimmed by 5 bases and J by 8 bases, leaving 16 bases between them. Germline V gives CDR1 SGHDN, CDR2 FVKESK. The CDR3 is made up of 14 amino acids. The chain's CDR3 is CASSYAGSWDEQFF. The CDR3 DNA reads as TGTGCCAGCAGCTACGCAGGATCCTGGGATGAGCAGTTCTTC.

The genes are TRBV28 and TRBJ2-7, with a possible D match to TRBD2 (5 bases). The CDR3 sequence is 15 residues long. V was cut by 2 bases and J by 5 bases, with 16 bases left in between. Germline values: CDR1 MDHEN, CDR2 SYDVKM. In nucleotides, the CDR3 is TGTGCCAGCAGTTTAAGCGGCGGTCCGGGGAACGAGCAGTACTTC. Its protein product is CASSLSGGPGNEQYF.

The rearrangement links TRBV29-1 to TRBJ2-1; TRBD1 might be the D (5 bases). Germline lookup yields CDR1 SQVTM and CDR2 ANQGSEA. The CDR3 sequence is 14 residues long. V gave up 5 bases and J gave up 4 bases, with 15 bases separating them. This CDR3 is CSVLGELLYNEQFF. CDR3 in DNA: TGCAGCGTTCTAGGGGAACTTTTGTACAATGAGCAGTTCTTC.

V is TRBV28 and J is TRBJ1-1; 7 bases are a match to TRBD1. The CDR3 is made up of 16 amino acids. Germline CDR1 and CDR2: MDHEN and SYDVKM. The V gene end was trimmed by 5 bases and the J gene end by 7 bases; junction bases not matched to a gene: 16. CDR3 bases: TGTGCCAGCAGTCCTATTTACAGGGGCCTGCTACGTGAAGCTTTCTTT. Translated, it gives CASSPIYRGLLREAFF.

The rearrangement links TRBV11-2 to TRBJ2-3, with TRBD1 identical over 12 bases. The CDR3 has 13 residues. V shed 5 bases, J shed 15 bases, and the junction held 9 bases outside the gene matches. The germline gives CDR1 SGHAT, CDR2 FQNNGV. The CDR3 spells CASSLTGTGGVYF. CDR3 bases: TGTGCCAGCAGCCTCACCGGGACAGGGGGCGTATATTTT.

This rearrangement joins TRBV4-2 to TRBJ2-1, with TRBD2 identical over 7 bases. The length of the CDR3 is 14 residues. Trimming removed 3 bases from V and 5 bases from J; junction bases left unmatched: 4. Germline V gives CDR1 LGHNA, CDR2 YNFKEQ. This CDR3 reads CASSQTSRNNEQFF. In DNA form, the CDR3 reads TGTGCCAGCAGCCAGACTAGCAGGAACAATGAGCAGTTCTTC.

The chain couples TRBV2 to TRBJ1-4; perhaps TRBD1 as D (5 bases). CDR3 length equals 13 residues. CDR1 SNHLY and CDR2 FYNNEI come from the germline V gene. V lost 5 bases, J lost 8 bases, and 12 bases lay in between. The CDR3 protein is CASSRDFGEKLFF. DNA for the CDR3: TGTGCCAGCAGTCGGGACTTCGGGGAAAAACTGTTTTTT.

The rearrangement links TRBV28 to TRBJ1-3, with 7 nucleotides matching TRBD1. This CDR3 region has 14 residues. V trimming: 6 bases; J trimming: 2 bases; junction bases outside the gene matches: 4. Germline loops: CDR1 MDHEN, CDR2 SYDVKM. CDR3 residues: CASSPGTAGNTIYF. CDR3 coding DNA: TGTGCCAGCAGCCCCGGGACAGCTGGAAACACCATATATTTT.

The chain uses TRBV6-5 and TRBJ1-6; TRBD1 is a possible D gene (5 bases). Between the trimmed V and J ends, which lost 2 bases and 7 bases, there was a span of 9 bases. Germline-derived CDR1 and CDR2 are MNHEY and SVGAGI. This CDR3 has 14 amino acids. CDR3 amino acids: CASSYAGGNSPLHF. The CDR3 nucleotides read TGTGCCAGCAGTTACGCCGGGGGGAATTCACCCCTCCACTTT.

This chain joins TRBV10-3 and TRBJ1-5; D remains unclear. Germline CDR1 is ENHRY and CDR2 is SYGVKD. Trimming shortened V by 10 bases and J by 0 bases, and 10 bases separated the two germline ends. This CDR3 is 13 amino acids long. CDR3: CATTSGSNQPQHF. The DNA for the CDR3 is TGTGCCACCACCAGTGGTAGCAATCAGCCCCAGCATTTT.

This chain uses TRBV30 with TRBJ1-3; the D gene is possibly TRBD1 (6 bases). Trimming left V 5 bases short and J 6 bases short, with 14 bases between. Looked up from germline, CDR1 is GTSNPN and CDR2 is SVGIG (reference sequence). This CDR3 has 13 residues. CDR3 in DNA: TGTGCCTGGGGGGCAGGGGACGAAAACACCATATATTTT. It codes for CAWGAGDENTIYF.

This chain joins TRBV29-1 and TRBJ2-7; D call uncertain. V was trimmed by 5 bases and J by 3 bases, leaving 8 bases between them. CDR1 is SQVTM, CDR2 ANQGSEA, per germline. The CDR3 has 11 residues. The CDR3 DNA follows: TGCAGCGTTTTGACGGGCTACGAGCAGTACTTC. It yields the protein CSVLTGYEQYF.

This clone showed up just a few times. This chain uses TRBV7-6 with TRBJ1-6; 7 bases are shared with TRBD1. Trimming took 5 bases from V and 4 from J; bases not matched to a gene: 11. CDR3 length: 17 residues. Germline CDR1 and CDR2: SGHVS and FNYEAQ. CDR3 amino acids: CASSPLPTGKYNSPLHF. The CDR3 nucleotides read TGTGCCAGCAGCCCCCTTCCGACAGGGAAGTATAATTCACCCCTCCACTTT.

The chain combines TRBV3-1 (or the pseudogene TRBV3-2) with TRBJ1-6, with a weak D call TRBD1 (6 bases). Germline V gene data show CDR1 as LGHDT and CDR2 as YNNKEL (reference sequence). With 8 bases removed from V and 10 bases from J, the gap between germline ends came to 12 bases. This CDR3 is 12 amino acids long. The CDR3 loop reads CASATGYSPLHF. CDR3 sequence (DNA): TGTGCCAGCGCAACAGGGTACTCACCCCTCCACTTT.

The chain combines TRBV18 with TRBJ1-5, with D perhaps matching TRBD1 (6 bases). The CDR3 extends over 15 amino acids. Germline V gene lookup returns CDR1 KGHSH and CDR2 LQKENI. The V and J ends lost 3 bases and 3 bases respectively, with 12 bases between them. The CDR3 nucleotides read TGTGCCAGCTCACCGGGGCAGGGGCCCAATCAGCCCCAGCATTTT. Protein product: CASSPGQGPNQPQHF.

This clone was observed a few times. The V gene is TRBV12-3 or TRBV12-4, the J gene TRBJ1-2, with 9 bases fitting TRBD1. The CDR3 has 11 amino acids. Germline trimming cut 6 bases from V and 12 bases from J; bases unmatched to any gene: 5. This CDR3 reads CASSGTGINTF. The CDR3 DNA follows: TGTGCCAGCAGCGGGACAGGGATCAACACCTTC.

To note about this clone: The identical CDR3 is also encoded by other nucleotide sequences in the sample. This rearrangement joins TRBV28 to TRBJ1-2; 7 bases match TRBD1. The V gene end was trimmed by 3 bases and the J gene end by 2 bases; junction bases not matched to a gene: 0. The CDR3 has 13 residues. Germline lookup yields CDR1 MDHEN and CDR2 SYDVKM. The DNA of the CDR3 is TGTGCCAGCAGTTTGGACAGGAACTATGGCTACACCTTC. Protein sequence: CASSLDRNYGYTF.

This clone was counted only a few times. The DNA of the CDR3 is TGTGCCAGCAGTTCGTACGGGAGGGGGGGATATGAGCAGTTCTTC. This codes for CASSSYGRGGYEQFF. The V gene is TRBV27, the J gene TRBJ2-1; 8 nucleotides match TRBD2. Germline CDR1 reads MNHEY; CDR2 reads SMNVEV (reference sequence). Trimming took 4 bases from V and 8 from J; bases not matched to a gene: 10. The CDR3 covers 15 residues.